Listed below are T cell receptor beta chains from one sample, sequenced in a study of cytomegalovirus exposure and HLA in healthy donors. TCRdb's table, derived via immunoSEQ multiplex PCR, lists solely in-frame clones and lacks some. Of about 130,000 clones detected, about three quarters appear once; the ten largest clones hold roughly 3%. Sequenced input: PBMCs. These receptors originate from a woman aged 55-69 years in good health and CMV-seropositive. Each CDR3 is given without its conserved first and last residue. Not every row has a clone size; where given, it reads once, few, many or a size class.

j_gene: TRBJ2-1
v_gene: TRBV2
abundance: many
CDR3aa: ASSERGLGDEQF

j_gene: TRBJ2-3
v_gene: TRBV15
abundance: few
CDR3aa: ATSRGRGSRDTQY

j_gene: TRBJ1-1
v_gene: TRBV11-2
abundance: .
CDR3aa: ASSPHSVRVMNTEAF

j_gene: TRBJ1-2
v_gene: TRBV6-5
abundance: once
CDR3aa: ASSRTGAGYT

j_gene: TRBJ1-1
v_gene: TRBV7-7
abundance: .
CDR3aa: ASSLGENTEAF

j_gene: TRBJ2-7
v_gene: TRBV5-6
abundance: .
CDR3aa: ASSPQGYEQY

j_gene: TRBJ1-5
v_gene: TRBV5-1
abundance: .
CDR3aa: ASSLGGVVNQPQH

j_gene: TRBJ2-5
v_gene: TRBV7-9
abundance: .
CDR3aa: ASSSRTGRKTQY

j_gene: TRBJ1-1
v_gene: TRBV19
abundance: few
CDR3aa: ASSMEAGNTEAF

j_gene: TRBJ1-2
v_gene: TRBV19
abundance: .
CDR3aa: ASSTPGSYGYT

j_gene: TRBJ1-2
v_gene: TRBV9
abundance: .
CDR3aa: ASSVGTGDPIYGYT

j_gene: TRBJ1-4
v_gene: TRBV9
abundance: .
CDR3aa: ASSPRGRGEKLF

j_gene: TRBJ1-2
v_gene: TRBV11-1
abundance: .
CDR3aa: ASSLAEGPYGYT

j_gene: TRBJ1-4
v_gene: TRBV6-6
abundance: .
CDR3aa: ASSWGGAGDEKLF

j_gene: TRBJ2-1
v_gene: TRBV14
abundance: .
CDR3aa: ASSQDGLAGTYNEQF

j_gene: TRBJ1-1
v_gene: TRBV5-5
abundance: .
CDR3aa: ASSSPGQGATEAF

j_gene: TRBJ1-4
v_gene: TRBV18
abundance: .
CDR3aa: ASSPWSLDSATNEKLF

j_gene: TRBJ1-5
v_gene: TRBV7-9
abundance: .
CDR3aa: ASSPGTGVDQPQH

j_gene: TRBJ1-1
v_gene: TRBV5-6
abundance: .
CDR3aa: ASSWIQGQPNTEAF

j_gene: TRBJ2-3
v_gene: TRBV6-5
abundance: .
CDR3aa: ASTVGGYTDTQY

j_gene: TRBJ1-1
v_gene: TRBV5-1
abundance: .
CDR3aa: ASSREGITEAF

j_gene: TRBJ1-2
v_gene: TRBV4-1
abundance: .
CDR3aa: ASSQDWGTGLGYT

j_gene: TRBJ1-5
v_gene: TRBV5-1
abundance: .
CDR3aa: ASSSTGGGNQPQH

j_gene: TRBJ1-1
v_gene: TRBV6-5
abundance: few
CDR3aa: ASSGGQTGEAF

j_gene: TRBJ2-3
v_gene: TRBV10-1
abundance: .
CDR3aa: ASSDLAGVTDTQY

j_gene: TRBJ1-2
v_gene: TRBV6-5
abundance: once
CDR3aa: ASSYGGLDGYT

j_gene: TRBJ2-3
v_gene: TRBV10-1
abundance: few
CDR3aa: ASSRVLNTDTQY

j_gene: TRBJ1-1
v_gene: TRBV5-1
abundance: .
CDR3aa: ASSDQGATEAF

j_gene: TRBJ2-5
v_gene: TRBV18
abundance: .
CDR3aa: ASSPVGEPETQY